These 28 T cell receptor beta chains were sequenced from one sample in a study of primary melanoma T cells and metastatic recurrence. TCRdb keeps only in-frame clones here, not all; method: immunoSEQ multiplex PCR. Of hundreds of clones listed, approximately 78% were seen once; the top ten hold around 15%. Sequenced material: melanoma tumor tissue. All receptors come from a human donor with melanoma.

The chain has TRBV14 and TRBJ1-1, with D maybe TRBD1 (6 bases). V dropped 3 bases and J dropped 4 bases, with 6 bases sitting between them. The CDR3 covers 12 residues. Germline V gene data show CDR1 as SGHDN and CDR2 as FVKESK. The CDR3, as DNA: TGTGCCAGCAGCCAGGGGGCCACTGAAGCTTTCTTT. Its protein product is CASSQGATEAFF.

The chain is built from TRBV23-1 and TRBJ2-3; TRBD1 agrees at 7 bases. TRBV23-1 falls under the ORF class, with uncertain function. The ends lost 6 bases at V and 4 bases at J; junction bases unmatched: 19. There are 18 residues in the CDR3. Here the CDR3 reads CASSQDLGAEGGADTQYF. The CDR3 coding sequence is TGCGCCAGCAGCCAAGACCTAGGAGCGGAAGGGGGCGCAGATACGCAGTATTTT.

The CDR3 DNA sequence: TGTGCCAGCAGCTTAAACAGGGGGGGAAACACCATATATTTT. This codes for CASSLNRGGNTIYF. J is TRBJ1-3 and V is TRBV11-3; 8 bases match TRBD1. This CDR3 is built from 14 residues. The germline V gene encodes CDR1 SGHNT and CDR2 YENEEA. V lost 2 bases and J lost 4; bases outside the gene matches: 1.

The chain couples TRBV15 to TRBJ1-5, with 7 bases matching TRBD1. Germline V CDR1 and CDR2: LNHNV, YYDKDF (reference sequence). The CDR3 covers 18 residues. Trimming at V came to 8 bases and at J to 0 bases, leaving 16 bases not matched to a gene. CDR3 in amino acids: CATRQGGSPLYSNQPQHF. For the CDR3, the DNA is TGTGCCACCCGTCAAGGGGGCTCACCCCTCTATAGCAATCAGCCCCAGCATTTT.

The rearrangement links TRBV7-6 to TRBJ1-5; no clear D gene. The CDR3 is 15 amino acids. The germline V gene has CDR1 SGHVS and CDR2 FNYEAQ. Trimming took 4 bases from V and 4 from J, leaving 14 bases between them. The CDR3 region has the DNA TGTGCCAGCAGCTCCCAGGCCCTTTCTAATCAGCCCCAGCATTTT. Its protein product is CASSSQALSNQPQHF.

The chain recombines TRBV6-8 with TRBJ2-1; the D gene is possibly TRBD2 (5 bases). Germline lookup yields CDR1 MNHGY and CDR2 SAAAGT. The CDR3 consists of 13 residues. The V end lost 6 bases, the J end lost 7 bases, and 13 bases lay between the germline ends. The CDR3 spells CASSPDTRNEQFF. CDR3 nucleotides: TGTGCCAGCAGCCCGGATACTAGGAATGAGCAGTTCTTC.

This clone came up a few times. The V and J genes are TRBV23-1 and TRBJ2-7, with D possibly TRBD2 on 6 matching bases. TRBV23-1 belongs to the ORF category, with a function that is uncertain. The CDR3 totals 14 residues. Trimming removed 6 bases from V and 3 bases from J, with 15 bases in between. CDR3 sequence reads: CASSQDVGGYEQYF. CDR3 sequence (DNA): TGCGCCAGCAGCCAAGATGTGGGGGGCTACGAGCAGTACTTC.

This clone has just one count. The V and J genes are TRBV22-1 and TRBJ2-1. TRBV22-1 is tagged as a pseudogene. This CDR3 region has 14 residues. As DNA, the CDR3 is TGTGCCAGCAGTCTGGGACGGACGACGGATGAGCAGTTCTTC. Translating it yields CASSLGRTTDEQFF.

This clone came up a few times. V is TRBV7-5 and J is TRBJ2-3. TRBV7-5 is tagged as a pseudogene. CDR3 size: 16 residues. The CDR3 DNA reads as TGTGCCAGCAGCCCCGCAGCACTCTTTGTCACAGATACGCAGTATTTT. This codes for CASSPAALFVTDTQYF.

A word on this clone: At one end, the junction sequence differs from germline, possibly due to a read error. This chain connects TRBV14 to TRBJ2-5; 8 bases are a match to TRBD1. This CDR3 has 15 amino acids. Germline V gene sequence: CDR1 SGHDN, CDR2 FVKESK. This CDR3 is CASSQERQGRETQYF. The DNA of the CDR3 is TGTGCCAGCAGCCAAGAAAGACAGGGGAGAGAGACCCARTACTTC.

This clone was detected a few times. This sequence joins TRBV15 and TRBJ2-3; 7 positions agree with TRBD1. Germline assignment: CDR1 LNHNV and CDR2 YYDKDF (reference sequence). J lost 3 bases, V lost 0 bases, and 3 bases had no gene match. The CDR3 runs to 15 residues. The CDR3 DNA reads TGTGCCACCAGCAGAGAGGACAGGCAAACAGATACGCAGTATTTT. Amino acid sequence: CATSREDRQTDTQYF.

The rearrangement links TRBV7-6 to TRBJ2-7; D perhaps matches TRBD2 (6 bases). Trimming took off 5 bases at V and 4 bases at J, with 18 bases between the two ends. This CDR3 is 15 amino acids long. Germline V gene data show CDR1 as SGHVS and CDR2 as FNYEAQ. The CDR3 spells CASSPGAEGRYEQYF. CDR3 sequence (DNA): TGTGCCAGCAGCCCTGGGGCGGAGGGGAGGTACGAGCAGTACTTC.

The chain is built from TRBV6-8 and TRBJ2-7; D gene uncertain. V was clipped by 10 bases and J by 0 bases, with 22 bases between them. CDR1 is MNHGY and CDR2 is SAAAGT in the germline V gene. The length of the CDR3 is 16 residues. The chain's CDR3 is CAISRHWRHFSYEQYF. In DNA form, the CDR3 reads TGTGCCATCAGCCGGCACTGGCGCCACTTCTCCTACGAGCAGTACTTC.

V gene TRBV11-3 combines with J gene TRBJ2-2; D possibly corresponds to TRBD1 (6 bases). CDR3 size: 15 residues. Germline V lookup: CDR1 SGHNT, CDR2 YENEEA. V was trimmed by 6 bases and J by 2 bases, leaving 13 bases between them. This CDR3 is CASRGGRLNTGELFF. The DNA of the CDR3 is TGTGCCAGCAGAGGGGGTCGCTTAAACACCGGGGAGCTGTTTTTT.

This clone came up a few times. The gene calls are TRBV18 and TRBJ1-1; 7 nucleotides match TRBD1. J was trimmed by 1 base and V by 0 bases; bases with no gene match: 5. The CDR3 has 16 amino acids. Germline lookup yields CDR1 KGHSH and CDR2 LQKENI. The chain's CDR3 is CASSPPPGQQNTEAFF. The CDR3 coding sequence is TGTGCCAGCTCACCACCGCCGGGACAGCAGAACACTGAAGCTTTCTTT.

This clone was counted once. This chain connects TRBV19 to TRBJ1-4; D remains unclear. V was cut by 4 bases and J by 0 bases, with 9 bases left in between. The CDR3 covers 15 residues. The germline V gene encodes CDR1 LNHDA and CDR2 SQIVND (reference sequence). CDR3 DNA: TGTGCCAGTAGTAAGGGTACAACAACTAATGAAAAACTGTTTTTT. Its protein product is CASSKGTTTNEKLFF.

This rearrangement joins TRBV11-3 to TRBJ1-1; 8 nucleotides agree with TRBD1. This CDR3 contains 16 residues. J lost 5 bases, V lost 4 bases, and 12 bases had no gene match. Germline V gene data show CDR1 as SGHNT and CDR2 as YENEEA. The CDR3 spells CASSSWDRKAVTEAFF. The DNA of the CDR3 is TGTGCCAGCAGCTCTTGGGACAGGAAAGCCGTGACTGAAGCTTTCTTT.

This chain joins TRBV6-8 and TRBJ1-2; unclear D gene. The CDR3 sequence is 13 residues long. Per germline, CDR1 MNHGY and CDR2 SAAAGT. The V gene lost 6 bases and the J gene lost 6 bases, with 14 bases spanning the gap. CDR3 sequence reads: CASSPSQLDGYTF. The CDR3 coding sequence is TGTGCCAGCAGCCCCAGCCAGCTCGATGGCTACACCTTC.

The chain has TRBV6-8 and TRBJ1-6; no clear D gene. The CDR3 is made up of 15 amino acids. Germline V lookup: CDR1 MNHGY, CDR2 SAAAGT. The V gene lost 5 bases and the J gene lost 7 bases, with 15 bases spanning the gap. CDR3 nucleotide sequence: TGTGCCAGCAGTCCTGGTGCCCACGCGAATTCACCCCTCCACTTT. Translating it yields CASSPGAHANSPLHF.

The V and J genes are TRBV19 and TRBJ1-3; no definite D call. The CDR3 length is 12 residues. Trimming pared 2 bases from V and 4 bases from J, leaving 3 bases between. The V gene's germline CDR1 is LNHDA and CDR2 SQIVND (reference sequence). The CDR3 nucleotides are TGTGCCAGTAGTATATCCGGAAACACCATATATTTT. Translation gives CASSISGNTIYF.

The chain is built from TRBV11-1 and TRBJ2-1; 12 nucleotides match TRBD2. The CDR3 runs 15 residues. The V and J ends lost 5 bases and 5 bases, in that order; junction bases with no gene match: 4. CDR1 SGHAT and CDR2 FQDESV come from the germline V gene (reference sequence). The CDR3 DNA reads as TGTGCCAGCAGCATACGACTAGCGGGGGACAATGAGCAGTTCTTC. Translation: CASSIRLAGDNEQFF.

This clone was found a few times. V usage is TRBV19 and J usage is TRBJ2-6; weak D call: TRBD2 (6 bases). Germline V CDR1 and CDR2: LNHDA, SQIVND (reference sequence). The germline V and J ends were trimmed by 3 bases and 2 bases, with 8 bases remaining between them. There are 15 residues in the CDR3. CDR3 DNA sequence: TGTGCCAGTAGTATTTCTAGCGCTGGGGCCAACGTCCTGACTTTC. Protein: CASSISSAGANVLTF.

The chain links TRBV15 to TRBJ2-7; TRBD2 matches 8 bases. The V gene end was trimmed by 1 base and the J gene end by 0 bases; junction bases not matched to a gene: 5. The CDR3 is 16 residues long. Germline CDR1 LNHNV, CDR2 YYDKDF (reference sequence). The CDR3 spells CATSRAAGGLSYEQYF. The CDR3 nucleotides are TGTGCCACCAGCAGAGCTGCGGGAGGCCTCTCCTACGAGCAGTACTTC.

J is TRBJ2-1 and V is TRBV19; 10 nucleotides match TRBD2. Losses at the gene ends were 7 bases for V and 9 bases for J; bases not matched to a gene: 6. Germline loops: CDR1 LNHDA, CDR2 SQIVND (reference sequence). CDR3 length: 13 residues. The chain's CDR3 is CASKPSGSGEQFF. The CDR3 DNA reads TGTGCCAGTAAACCTAGCGGGAGCGGTGAGCAGTTCTTC.

The chain carries TRBV19 and TRBJ1-1; unclear D gene. The CDR3 runs to 14 residues. V was shortened by 7 bases and J by 1 base, with 13 bases between the two germline ends. Germline lookup yields CDR1 LNHDA and CDR2 SQIVND (reference sequence). The CDR3 here is CASNRGHGNTEAFF. DNA for the CDR3: TGTGCCAGTAACAGAGGGCACGGGAACACTGAAGCTTTCTTT.

The rearrangement links TRBV6-8 to TRBJ1-5, with 9 bases fitting TRBD1. This CDR3 is 14 amino acids long. CDR1 is MNHGY, CDR2 SAAAGT, per germline. The ends lost 10 bases at V and 4 bases at J; junction bases unmatched: 8. In nucleotides, the CDR3 is TGTGCCATCAGGGGACAGGGAGGGAATCAGCCCCAGCATTTT. As protein: CAIRGQGGNQPQHF.

The rearrangement joins TRBV7-6 to TRBJ2-1; D remains ambiguous. Germline V gene lookup returns CDR1 SGHVS and CDR2 FNYEAQ. The V end was cut by 6 bases, the J end by 0 bases, with 9 bases between. This CDR3 has 14 residues. The CDR3 DNA follows: TGTGCCAGCAGGGTGGGTGTCTCCTACAATGAGCAGTTCTTC. Residues: CASRVGVSYNEQFF.

This sequence joins TRBV19 and TRBJ1-2, with D possibly matching TRBD1 (6 bases). Per germline, CDR1 LNHDA and CDR2 SQIVND (reference sequence). Trimming removed 3 bases at V and 4 bases at J, with 12 bases between. The CDR3 covers 14 residues. CDR3: CASSILGGGYGYTF. As DNA, the CDR3 is TGTGCCAGTAGTATCCTCGGGGGCGGCTATGGCTACACCTTC.